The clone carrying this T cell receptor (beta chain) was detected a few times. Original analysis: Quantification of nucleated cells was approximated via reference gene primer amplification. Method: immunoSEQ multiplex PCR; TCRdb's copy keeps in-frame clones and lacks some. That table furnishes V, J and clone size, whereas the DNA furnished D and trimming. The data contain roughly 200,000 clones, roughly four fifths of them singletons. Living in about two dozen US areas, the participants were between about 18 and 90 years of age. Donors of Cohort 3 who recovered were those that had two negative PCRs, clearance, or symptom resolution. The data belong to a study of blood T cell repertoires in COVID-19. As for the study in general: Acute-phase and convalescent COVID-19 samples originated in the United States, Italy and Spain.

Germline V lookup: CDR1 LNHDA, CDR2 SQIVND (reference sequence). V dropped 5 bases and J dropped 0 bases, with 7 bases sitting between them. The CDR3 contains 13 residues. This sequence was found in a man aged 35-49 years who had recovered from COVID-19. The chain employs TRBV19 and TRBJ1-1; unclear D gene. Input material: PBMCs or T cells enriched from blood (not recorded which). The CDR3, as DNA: TGTGCCAGTAGTGGAACAGTGAACACTGAAGCTTTCTTT. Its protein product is CASSGTVNTEAFF. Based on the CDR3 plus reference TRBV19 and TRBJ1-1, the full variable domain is DGGITQSPKYLFRKEGQNVTLSCEQNLNHDAMYWYRQDPGQGLRLIYYSQIVNDFQKGDIAEGYSVSREKKESFPLTVTSAQKNPTAFYLCASSGTVNTEAFFGQGTRLTVV.